This TCR beta chain was identified in a study of blood T cell repertoires in COVID-19. Across the whole study: COVID-19 samples, acute and convalescent, were from the United States, Italy and Spain. In each case, the material was cDNA or gDNA derived from T cells, B-cell-depleted T cells, or PBMCs.

CDR3 length: 15 amino acids. Trimming took off 3 bases at V and 5 bases at J, with 16 bases between the two ends. Germline CDR1 reads SNHLY; CDR2 reads FYNNEI. Authors' processing steps: Researchers report that nucleated cell counts were estimated from reference gene primer amplification. Generated by immunoSEQ multiplex PCR, the TCRdb table keeps only in-frame clones and is missing some. V, J and clone size reflect that table, while D and trimming were determined from the DNA. The data hold 300,000 to 350,000 clones, with approximately 90% observed a single time. Individuals in the exposed group had encountered a COVID-19 case within 2 weeks preceding study entry.

This receptor was obtained from a woman in her twenties or thirties who had been exposed to COVID-19. The chain links TRBV2 to TRBJ1-2; D perhaps matches TRBD1 (6 bases). Sequencing input: PBMCs or T cells enriched from blood (not recorded which). The CDR3 bases are TGTGCCAGCAGTGACCCGGGACACCCTGTATATGGCTACACCTTC. Translating it yields CASSDPGHPVYGYTF.